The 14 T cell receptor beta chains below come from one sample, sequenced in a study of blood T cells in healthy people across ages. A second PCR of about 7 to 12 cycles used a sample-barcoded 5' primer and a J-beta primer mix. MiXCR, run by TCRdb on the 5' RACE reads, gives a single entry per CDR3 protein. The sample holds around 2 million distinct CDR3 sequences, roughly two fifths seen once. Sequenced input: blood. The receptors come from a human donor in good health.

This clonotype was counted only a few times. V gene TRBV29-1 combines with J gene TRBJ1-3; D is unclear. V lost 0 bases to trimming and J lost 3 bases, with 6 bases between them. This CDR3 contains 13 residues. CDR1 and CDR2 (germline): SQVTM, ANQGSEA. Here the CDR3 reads CSVEDSGGNTIYF. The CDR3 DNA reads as TGCAGCGTTGAAGATTCTGGTGGAAACACCATATATTTT.

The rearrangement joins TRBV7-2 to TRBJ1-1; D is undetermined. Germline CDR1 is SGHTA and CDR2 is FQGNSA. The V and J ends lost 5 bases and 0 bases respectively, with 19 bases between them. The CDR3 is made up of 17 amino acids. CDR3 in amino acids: CASSDPDTRAVNTEAFF. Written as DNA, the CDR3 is TGTGCCAGCAGCGACCCTGATACCCGTGCAGTGAACACTGAAGCTTTCTTT.

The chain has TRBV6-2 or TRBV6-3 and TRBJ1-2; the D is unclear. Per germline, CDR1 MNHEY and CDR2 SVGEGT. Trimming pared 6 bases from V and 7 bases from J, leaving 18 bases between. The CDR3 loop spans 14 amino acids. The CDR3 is CASSYHRDTCGYTF. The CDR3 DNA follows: TGTGCCAGCAGCTACCACCGAGATACCTGTGGCTACACCTTC.

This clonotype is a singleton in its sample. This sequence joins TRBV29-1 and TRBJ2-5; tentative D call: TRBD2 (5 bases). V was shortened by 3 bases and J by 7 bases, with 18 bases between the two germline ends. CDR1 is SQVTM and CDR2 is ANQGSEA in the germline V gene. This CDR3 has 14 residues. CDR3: CSVDLSGLAVTQYF. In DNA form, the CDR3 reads TGCAGCGTTGATTTATCGGGGTTGGCAGTGACCCAGTACTTC.

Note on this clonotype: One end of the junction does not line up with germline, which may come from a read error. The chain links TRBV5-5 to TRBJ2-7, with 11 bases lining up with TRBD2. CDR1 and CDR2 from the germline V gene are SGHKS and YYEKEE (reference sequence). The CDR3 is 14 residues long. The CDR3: CAGSLAGGPYEQYF. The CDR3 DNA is TGTGCCGGCAGCCTAGCGGGGGGACCCTACGAGCAGTACTTC.

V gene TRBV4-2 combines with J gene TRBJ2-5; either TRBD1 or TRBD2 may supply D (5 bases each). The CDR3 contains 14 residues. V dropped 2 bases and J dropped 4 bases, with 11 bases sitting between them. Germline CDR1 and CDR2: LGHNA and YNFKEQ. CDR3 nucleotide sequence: TGTGCCAGCAGCCAATTGGGTGGGGGAGAGACCCAGTACTTC. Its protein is CASSQLGGGETQYF.

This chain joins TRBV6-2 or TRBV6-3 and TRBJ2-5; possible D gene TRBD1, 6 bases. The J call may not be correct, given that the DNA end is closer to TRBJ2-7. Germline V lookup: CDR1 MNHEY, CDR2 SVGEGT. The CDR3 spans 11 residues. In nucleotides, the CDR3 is TGTGCCAGCAACTCAGGGGTCGAGCAGTACTTC. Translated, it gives CASNSGVEQYF.

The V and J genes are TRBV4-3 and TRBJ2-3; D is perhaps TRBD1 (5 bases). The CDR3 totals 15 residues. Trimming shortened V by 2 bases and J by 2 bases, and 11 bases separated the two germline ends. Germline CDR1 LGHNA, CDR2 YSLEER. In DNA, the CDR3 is TGCGCCAGCAGCCAAAGGGGCAGGGACACAGATACGCAGTATTTT. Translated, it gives CASSQRGRDTDTQYF.

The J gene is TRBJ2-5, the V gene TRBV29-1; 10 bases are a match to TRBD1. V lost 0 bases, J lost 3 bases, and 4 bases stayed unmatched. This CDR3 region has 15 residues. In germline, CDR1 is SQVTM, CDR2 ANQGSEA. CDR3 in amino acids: CSVEDQDRGEETQYF. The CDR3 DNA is TGCAGCGTTGAAGATCAGGACAGGGGGGAAGAGACCCAGTACTTC. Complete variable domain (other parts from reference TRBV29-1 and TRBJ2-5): SAVISQKPSRDICQRGTSLTIQCQVDSQVTMMFWYRQQPGQSLTLIATANQGSEATYESGFVIDKFPISRPNLTFSTLTVSNMSPEDSSIYLCSVEDQDRGEETQYFGPGTRLLVL.

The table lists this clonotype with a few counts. CDR3 DNA sequence: TGTGCCAGCAGTTACTCGACTAGCGGCTCCTACAATGAGCAGTTCTTC. It yields the protein CASSYSTSGSYNEQFF. This chain connects TRBV6-5 to TRBJ2-1; 9 bases line up with TRBD2. V was pared by 0 bases and J by 0 bases, with 0 bases of the junction left unmatched. CDR3 length equals 16 residues. In germline, CDR1 is MNHEY, CDR2 SVGAGI.

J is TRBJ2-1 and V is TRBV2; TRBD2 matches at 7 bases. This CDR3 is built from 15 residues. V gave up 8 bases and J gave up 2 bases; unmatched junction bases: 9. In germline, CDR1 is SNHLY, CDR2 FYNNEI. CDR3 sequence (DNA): TGTGCCAGCGTTCGACTAGCAGGAACCTACAATGAGCAGTTCTTC. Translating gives CASVRLAGTYNEQFF.

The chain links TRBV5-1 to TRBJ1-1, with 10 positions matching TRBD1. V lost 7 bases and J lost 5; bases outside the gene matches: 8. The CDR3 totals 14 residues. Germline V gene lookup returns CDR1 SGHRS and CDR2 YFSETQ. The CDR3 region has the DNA TGCGCCAGCCTCTATGGGACAGGGGATACTGAAGCTTTCTTT. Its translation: CASLYGTGDTEAFF.

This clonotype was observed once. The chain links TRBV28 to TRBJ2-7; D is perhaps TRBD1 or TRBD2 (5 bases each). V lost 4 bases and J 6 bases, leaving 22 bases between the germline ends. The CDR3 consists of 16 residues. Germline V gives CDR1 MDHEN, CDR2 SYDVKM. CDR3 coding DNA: TGTGCCAGCAGTTCCCACCGTCGGACGGGGACGCGCGAGCAGTACTTC. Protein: CASSSHRRTGTREQYF.

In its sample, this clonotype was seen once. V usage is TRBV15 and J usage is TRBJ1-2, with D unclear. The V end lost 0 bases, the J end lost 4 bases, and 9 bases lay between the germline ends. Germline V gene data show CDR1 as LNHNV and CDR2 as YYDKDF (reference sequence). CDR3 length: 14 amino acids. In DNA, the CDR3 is TGTGCCACCAGCAGAGAGTCTCCTGGCTATGGCTACACCTTC. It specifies CATSRESPGYGYTF.